The next 18 T cell receptor beta chains were all read from a single sample in a study of T cell repertoires in cytomegalovirus infection. Their antigens remain unidentified. TCRdb used MiXCR to reprocess the reads, holding one entry per CDR3 protein. The sample yields 550,000 to 850,000 distinct CDR3 sequences, about 33% seen once. This material consisted of cultured PBMCs, taken from culture after CMV antigen stimulation. Source of these receptors: a human donor in good health (CMV status not recorded). Some clones in this sample may be carry-over from other donors' samples.

CDR3 region: CASSIVKVSSTEAFF. In nucleotides, the CDR3 is TGTGCCAGTAGTATAGTGAAAGTTTCGAGCACTGAAGCTTTCTTT. V gene TRBV19 combines with J gene TRBJ1-1, with unresolved D. CDR3 length: 15 residues. Trimming left V 1 base short and J 4 bases short, with 13 bases between. Germline V lookup: CDR1 LNHDA, CDR2 SQIVND (reference sequence).

This clonotype occurred a few times. V gene TRBV19 combines with J gene TRBJ1-2; 7 bases align to TRBD1. The CDR3 runs 16 residues. Germline CDR1 reads LNHDA; CDR2 reads SQIVND (reference sequence). Unmatched junction bases numbered 18, after V lost 7 bases and J lost 7 bases. In DNA, the CDR3 is TGTGCCAGTAAAACCTCCACGGGACAGCTCTGGGGTGGCTACACCTTC. It specifies CASKTSTGQLWGGYTF.

The CDR3 nucleotides read TGTGCCAGCAGCTTGGGTCCGGGACAGGGGACCTATGGCTACACCTTC. Translation: CASSLGPGQGTYGYTF. The V call is TRBV5-6, the J call TRBJ1-2; 10 bases are shared with TRBD1. The CDR3 contains 16 residues. CDR1 is SGHDT, CDR2 YYEEEE, per germline. Trimming cost V 0 bases and J 4 bases; bases outside gene matches: 6.

The chain combines TRBV7-2 with TRBJ2-7; TRBD2 is a possible D gene (6 bases). This CDR3 is 17 amino acids long. V dropped 5 bases and J dropped 3 bases, with 23 bases sitting between them. CDR1 is SGHTA and CDR2 is FQGNSA in the germline V gene. The DNA of the CDR3 is TGTGCCAGCAGCCCAAGGCGCGAGGTAGCGGCCCACTACGAGCAGTACTTC. It yields the protein CASSPRREVAAHYEQYF.

A few counts support this clonotype. The V call is TRBV6-5, the J call TRBJ2-5; possible D gene TRBD2, 5 bases. The CDR3 sequence is 14 residues long. Trimming took off 0 bases at V and 5 bases at J, with 10 bases between the two ends. CDR1 is MNHEY, CDR2 SVGAGI, per germline. The DNA for the CDR3 is TGTGCCAGCAGTTACTCGAGGGAGATCGAGACCCAGTACTTC. It is translated as CASSYSREIETQYF.

This clonotype was counted between two and nine times. The CDR3 coding sequence is TGTGCCAGCAGTCGCGGGGGTCACAATGAGCAGTTCTTC. This translates into CASSRGGHNEQFF. The chain joins TRBV27 to TRBJ2-1, with TRBD2 identical over 7 bases. J lost 5 bases, V lost 5 bases, and 3 bases had no gene match. Germline V gene lookup returns CDR1 MNHEY and CDR2 SMNVEV (reference sequence). CDR3 length: 13 amino acids.

V is TRBV10-3 and J is TRBJ1-1; D is unclear. The CDR3 runs to 13 residues. V lost 3 bases to trimming and J lost 5 bases, with 10 bases between them. CDR1 is ENHRY and CDR2 is SYGVKD in the germline V gene. The CDR3 spells CAISEPLGTEAFF. The CDR3 nucleotides are TGTGCCATCAGTGAACCTTTAGGGACTGAAGCTTTCTTT.

This chain uses TRBV3-1 with TRBJ2-3; D unclear. CDR3 length: 13 residues. Germline-derived CDR1 and CDR2 are LGHDT and YNNKEL (reference sequence). Trimming cost V 6 bases and J 4 bases, with 11 bases left between them. CDR3: CASRQVGSDTQYF. Here the CDR3 DNA reads TGTGCCAGCAGGCAGGTAGGGTCAGATACGCAGTATTTT.

This clonotype was counted between two and nine times. J is TRBJ1-4 and V is TRBV28, with D maybe TRBD1 (5 bases). This CDR3 contains 11 residues. Germline values: CDR1 MDHEN, CDR2 SYDVKM. Trimming took 2 bases from V and 14 from J, leaving 9 bases between them. The CDR3 is CASSLSRGLFF. The CDR3 DNA reads as TGTGCCAGCAGTTTAAGCCGGGGGCTGTTTTTT.

The chain has TRBV7-6 and TRBJ2-5, with 9 bases matching TRBD1. The CDR3 is 15 residues long. V was pared by 2 bases and J by 2 bases, with 3 bases of the junction left unmatched. Germline V gene sequence: CDR1 SGHVS, CDR2 FNYEAQ. CDR3 region: CASSLTGGVQETQYF. CDR3 in DNA: TGTGCCAGCAGCTTAACAGGGGGCGTACAAGAGACCCAGTACTTC.

This clonotype showed up just a few times. The chain links TRBV7-2 to TRBJ2-2; D is unresolved. The germline V gene has CDR1 SGHTA and CDR2 FQGNSA. The CDR3 is 15 residues long. Trimming removed 1 base from V and 6 bases from J, with 12 bases in between. The CDR3 nucleotides read TGTGCCAGCAGCTTAGTGGCAGTCGTTCCCGGGGAGCTGTTTTTT. This encodes CASSLVAVVPGELFF.

At least ten counts were recorded for this clonotype. The V and J genes are TRBV7-2 and TRBJ2-1; TRBD2 matches 7 bases. Germline assignment: CDR1 SGHTA and CDR2 FQGNSA. CDR3 length: 13 amino acids. V lost 3 bases, J lost 15 bases, and 11 bases stayed unmatched. The CDR3 DNA is TGTGCCAGCAGCTTCTTCGTGGGAGGGCGTCCGTTCTTC. Translating it yields CASSFFVGGRPFF. Using reference TRBV7-2 and TRBJ2-1 for the parts outside the CDR3, the full variable domain is GAGVSQSPSNKVTEKGKDVELRCDPISGHTALYWYRQSLGQGLEFLIYFQGNSAPDKSGLPSDRFSAERTGGSVSTLTIQRTQQEDSAVYLCASSFFVGGRPFFGPGTRLTVL.

This clonotype was detected a few times. The rearrangement uses TRBV4-1 and TRBJ2-7; maybe TRBD2 (6 bases). Germline lookup yields CDR1 MGHRA and CDR2 YSYEKL. Trimming cost V 3 bases and J 1 base, with 10 bases left between them. CDR3 length equals 14 residues. CDR3 protein: CASSQEGSSYEQYF. In nucleotides, the CDR3 is TGCGCCAGCAGCCAGGAGGGATCATCCTACGAGCAGTACTTC.

DNA of the CDR3: TGCGCCAGCAGCCGCCTACAGGGGTCCGAGACCCAGTACTTC. Translated: CASSRLQGSETQYF. This chain links TRBV4-1 with TRBJ2-5, with 7 positions matching TRBD1. In germline, CDR1 is MGHRA, CDR2 YSYEKL. Trimming cost V 4 bases and J 5 bases; bases outside gene matches: 7. CDR3 size: 14 residues.

In its sample, this clonotype was seen many times. V and J are TRBV7-2 and TRBJ2-5; 7 nucleotides line up with TRBD2. V shed 5 bases, J shed 4 bases, and the junction held 7 bases outside the gene matches. This CDR3 comprises 14 residues. CDR1 and CDR2 (germline): SGHTA, FQGNSA. CDR3 DNA sequence: TGTGCCAGCAGCGACGGCGGGGAGGGAGAGACCCAGTACTTC. Protein product: CASSDGGEGETQYF.

This clonotype turned up a few times. CDR3 in amino acids: CASSQNPPGQNTGELFF. The CDR3 region has the DNA TGCGCCAGCAGCCAAAATCCTCCGGGACAGAACACCGGGGAGCTGTTTTTT. The rearrangement links TRBV4-3 to TRBJ2-2, with D perhaps TRBD1 (6 bases). CDR3 length: 17 residues. Trimming took 2 bases from V and 1 from J, leaving 14 bases between them. Germline V gives CDR1 LGHNA, CDR2 YSLEER.

The chain recombines TRBV18 with TRBJ2-2; no clear D. Germline V gene data show CDR1 as KGHSH and CDR2 as LQKENI. The ends were cut back, 3 bases at V and 5 bases at J, with 10 bases in the middle. This CDR3 spans 14 amino acids. The CDR3 bases are TGTGCCAGCTCACCGGACGCTCAGACCGGGGAGCTGTTTTTT. Protein product: CASSPDAQTGELFF.

This clonotype appeared many times. The chain carries TRBV7-2 and TRBJ2-3; 9 bases agree with TRBD1. The CDR3 extends over 14 amino acids. CDR1 SGHTA and CDR2 FQGNSA come from the germline V gene. J lost 6 bases, V lost 5 bases, and 6 bases had no gene match. CDR3 DNA sequence: TGTGCCAGCAGCCGGGACAGGGCTTCGGATACGCAGTATTTT. Its protein product is CASSRDRASDTQYF.